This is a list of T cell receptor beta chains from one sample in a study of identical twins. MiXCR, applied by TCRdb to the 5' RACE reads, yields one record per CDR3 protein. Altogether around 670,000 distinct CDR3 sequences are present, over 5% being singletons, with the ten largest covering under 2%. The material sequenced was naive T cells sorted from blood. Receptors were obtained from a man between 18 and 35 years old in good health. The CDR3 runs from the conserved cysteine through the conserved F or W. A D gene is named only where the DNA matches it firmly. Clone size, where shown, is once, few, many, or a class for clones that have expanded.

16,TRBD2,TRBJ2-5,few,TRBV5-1,TGCGCCAGCAGCTTGTATAGCGGGAGTTTCGGGGAGACCCAGTACTTC,CASSLYSGSFGETQYF
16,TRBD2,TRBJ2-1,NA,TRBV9,TGTGCCAGCAGCGCCCCGCTTGGGGGAGGGCATAATGAGCAGTTCTTC,CASSAPLGGGHNEQFF
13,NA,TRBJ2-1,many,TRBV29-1,TGCAGCGTACGGGGGACGATGCTCAATGAGCAGTTCTTC,CSVRGTMLNEQFF
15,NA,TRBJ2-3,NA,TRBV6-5,TGTGCCAGCAGTTACTCGGGTGGGCAGGGCGATACGCAGTATTTT,CASSYSGGQGDTQYF
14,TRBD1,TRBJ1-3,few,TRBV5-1,TGCGCCAGCAGCGGAGGACAGGGGGGCAACACCATATATTTT,CASSGGQGGNTIYF
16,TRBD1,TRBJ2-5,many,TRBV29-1,TGCAGCGTTGAAGATGAGGGGACAGGGGCTTCGGAGACCCAGTACTTC,CSVEDEGTGASETQYF
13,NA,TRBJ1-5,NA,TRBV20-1,TGCAGTGCCGTAGGGGATAGCAATCAGCCCCAGCATTTT,CSAVGDSNQPQHF
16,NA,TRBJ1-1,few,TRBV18,TGTGCCAGCTCTTTAAACCAGGCCCGGGGGAACACTGAAGCTTTCTTT,CASSLNQARGNTEAFF
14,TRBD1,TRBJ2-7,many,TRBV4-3,TGCGCCAGCAGCCGGGGACAGGGTTTCTACGAGCAGTACTTC,CASSRGQGFYEQYF
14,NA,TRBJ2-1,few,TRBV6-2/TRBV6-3,TGTGCCAGCAGTTACCTTTGGGGGTACAATGAGCAGTTCTTC,CASSYLWGYNEQFF
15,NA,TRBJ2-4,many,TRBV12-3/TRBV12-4,TGTGCCAGCAGTTTAGAACCGATGCGGGCTTGGTGGCCTATCTTC,CASSLEPMRAWWPIF
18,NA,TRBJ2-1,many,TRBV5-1,TGCGCCAGCAGCTCGGAGGGCAGGGGCTATAGCTCCTACAATGAGCAGTTCTTC,CASSSEGRGYSSYNEQFF
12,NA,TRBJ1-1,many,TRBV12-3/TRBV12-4,TGTGCCAGCAGCCGAGGATACACTGAAGCTTTCTTT,CASSRGYTEAFF
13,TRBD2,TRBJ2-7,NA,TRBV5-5,TGTGCCAGCATCCCCGGGGGGGAGAGGGAGCAGTACTTC,CASIPGGEREQYF
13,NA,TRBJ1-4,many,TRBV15,TGTGCCACCAGCAGCGGGCCTAATGAAAAACTGTTTTTT,CATSSGPNEKLFF
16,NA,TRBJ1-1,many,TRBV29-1,TGCAGCGTTGAGGCGACAGGCCTCGGGATGAACACTGAAGCTTTCTTT,CSVEATGLGMNTEAFF
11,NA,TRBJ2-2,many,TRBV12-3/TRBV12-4,TGTGCCAGCACCCCCGCCGGGGAGCTGTTTTTT,CASTPAGELFF
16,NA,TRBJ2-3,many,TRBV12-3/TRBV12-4,TGTGCCAGCAGCTGGATGTTGGGGCTGGACACAGATACGCAGTATTTT,CASSWMLGLDTDTQYF
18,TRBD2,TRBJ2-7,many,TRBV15,TGTGCCACCAGCAGAGATCCCGCGACTAGCGGGAGACTTGGAGAGCAGTACTTC,CATSRDPATSGRLGEQYF
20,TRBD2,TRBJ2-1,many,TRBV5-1,TGCGCCAGCAGACTTAATACCGTAGCGGGAGGACTATCCGCCTACAATGAGCAGTTCTTC,CASRLNTVAGGLSAYNEQFF
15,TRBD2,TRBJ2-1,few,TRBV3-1,TGTGCCAGCAGCCAAGCACTAGCGGGAGTATGGGAGCAGTTCTTC,CASSQALAGVWEQFF
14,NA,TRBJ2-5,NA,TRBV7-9,TGTGCCAGCAGCCGACCTAGAGTGGAAGAGACCCAGTACTTC,CASSRPRVEETQYF
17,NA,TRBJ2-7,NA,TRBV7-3,TGTGCCAGCAGCTTGATGGTCGGGGGAAACACCTCCTACGAGCAGTACTTC,CASSLMVGGNTSYEQYF
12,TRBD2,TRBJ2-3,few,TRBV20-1,TGCAGTGCGCGGGAGGCCCTTAATACGCAGTATTTT,CSAREALNTQYF
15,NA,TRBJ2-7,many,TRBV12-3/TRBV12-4,TGTGCCAGCAGTTTAGGCACGAAGTCCCACTACGAGCAGTACTTC,CASSLGTKSHYEQYF
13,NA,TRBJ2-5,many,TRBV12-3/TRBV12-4,TGTGCCAGCATGCTCGCCCCCCAAGAGACCCAGTACTTC,CASMLAPQETQYF
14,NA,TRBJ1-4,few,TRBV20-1,TGCAGTGCTAGAGATCGGGGGGGCCGGGAAAAACTGTTTTTT,CSARDRGGREKLFF
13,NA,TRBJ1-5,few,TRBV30,TGTGCCTGGAGTGTAGCAGGGGATCAGCCCCAGCATTTT,CAWSVAGDQPQHF
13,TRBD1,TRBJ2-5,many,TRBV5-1,TGCGCCAGCGAAGGGACAGACCAAGAGACCCAGTACTTC,CASEGTDQETQYF
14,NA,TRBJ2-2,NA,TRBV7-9,TGTGCCACAGGGAGCGAATTGAACACCGGGGAGCTGTTTTTT,CATGSELNTGELFF
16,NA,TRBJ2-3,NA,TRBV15,TGTGCCACCAGCAGAGGGGGACCAGGGAGCACAGATACGCAGTATTTT,CATSRGGPGSTDTQYF
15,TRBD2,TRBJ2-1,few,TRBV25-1,TGTGCCAGCAGTCGAAGGACTAGCGGGTACAATGAGCAGTTCTTC,CASSRRTSGYNEQFF
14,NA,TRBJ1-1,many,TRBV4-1,TGCGCCAGCAGCCAAGAAAAGGCGAACACTGAAGCTTTCTTT,CASSQEKANTEAFF
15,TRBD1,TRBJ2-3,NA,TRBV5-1,TGCGCCAGCAGCTGGGACAGGGCCTATGGGGATACGCAGTATTTT,CASSWDRAYGDTQYF
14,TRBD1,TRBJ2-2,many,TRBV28,TGTGCCAGCGGACAGGACAGTGACACCGGGGAGCTGTTTTTT,CASGQDSDTGELFF
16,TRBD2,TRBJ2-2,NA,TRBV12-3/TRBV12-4,TGTGCCAGCGGATCCTCGGGGAGGGTGGGGACCGGGGAGCTGTTTTTT,CASGSSGRVGTGELFF
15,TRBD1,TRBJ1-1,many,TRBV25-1,TGTGCCAGCAGTGCCCTGACAGGGGTGAACACTGAAGCTTTCTTT,CASSALTGVNTEAFF
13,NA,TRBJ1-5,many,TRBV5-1,TGCGCCAGCAGAGCAGGGGTCAATCAGCCCCAGCATTTT,CASRAGVNQPQHF
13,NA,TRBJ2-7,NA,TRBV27,TGTGCCAGCCGGGGACACGTGGGGGGGGAGCAGTACTTC,CASRGHVGGEQYF
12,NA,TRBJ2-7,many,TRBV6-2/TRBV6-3,TGTGCCAGCAGTTATGAACTGGAGGAGCAGTACTTC,CASSYELEEQYF
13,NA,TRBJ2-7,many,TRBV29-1,TGCAGCGTTGTTTACCGAGAGGCGGTGGAGCAGTACTTC,CSVVYREAVEQYF